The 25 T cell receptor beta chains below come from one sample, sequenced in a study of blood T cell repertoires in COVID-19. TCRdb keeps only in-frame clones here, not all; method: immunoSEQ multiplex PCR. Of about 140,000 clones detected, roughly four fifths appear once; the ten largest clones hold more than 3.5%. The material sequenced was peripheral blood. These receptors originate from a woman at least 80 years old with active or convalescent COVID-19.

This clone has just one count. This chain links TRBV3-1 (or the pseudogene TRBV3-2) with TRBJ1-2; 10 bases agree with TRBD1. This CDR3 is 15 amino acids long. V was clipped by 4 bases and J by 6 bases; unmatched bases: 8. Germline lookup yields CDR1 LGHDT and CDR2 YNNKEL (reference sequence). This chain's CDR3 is CASSLSGQGPHGYTF. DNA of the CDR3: TGTGCCAGCAGCCTATCGGGACAGGGGCCTCATGGCTACACCTTC.

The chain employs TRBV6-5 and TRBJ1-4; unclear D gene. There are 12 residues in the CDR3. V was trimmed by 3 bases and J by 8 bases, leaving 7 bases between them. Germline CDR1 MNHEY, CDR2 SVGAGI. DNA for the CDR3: TGTGCCAGCAGTTATTCCGGGGAAAAACTGTTTTTT. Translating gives CASSYSGEKLFF.

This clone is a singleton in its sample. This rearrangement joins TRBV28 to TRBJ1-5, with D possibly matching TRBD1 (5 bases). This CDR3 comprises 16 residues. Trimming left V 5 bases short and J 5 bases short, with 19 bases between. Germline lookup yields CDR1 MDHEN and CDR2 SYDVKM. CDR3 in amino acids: CASSPHLGGNDQPQHF. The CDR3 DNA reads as TGTGCCAGCAGTCCCCATTTGGGGGGGAATGATCAGCCCCAGCATTTT.

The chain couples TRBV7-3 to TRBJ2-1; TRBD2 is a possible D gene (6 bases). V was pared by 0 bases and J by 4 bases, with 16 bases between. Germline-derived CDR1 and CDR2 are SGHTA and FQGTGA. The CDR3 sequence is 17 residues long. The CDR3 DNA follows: TGTGCCAGCAGCTTAACTCGAGCCGGGGGAAGTTACAATGAGCAGTTCTTC. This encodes CASSLTRAGGSYNEQFF. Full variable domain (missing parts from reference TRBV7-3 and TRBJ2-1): GAGVSQTPSNKVTEKGKYVELRCDPISGHTALYWYRQSLGQGPEFLIYFQGTGAADDSGLPNDRFFAVRPEGSVSTLKIQRTERGDSAVYLCASSLTRAGGSYNEQFFGPGTRLTVL.

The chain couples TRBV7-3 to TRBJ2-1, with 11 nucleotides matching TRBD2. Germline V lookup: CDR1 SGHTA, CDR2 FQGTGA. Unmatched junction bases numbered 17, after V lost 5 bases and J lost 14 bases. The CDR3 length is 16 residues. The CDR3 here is CASSPSPLGSGGAKFF. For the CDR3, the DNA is TGTGCCAGCAGCCCCAGCCCCCTGGGTAGCGGGGGGGCCAAGTTCTTC.

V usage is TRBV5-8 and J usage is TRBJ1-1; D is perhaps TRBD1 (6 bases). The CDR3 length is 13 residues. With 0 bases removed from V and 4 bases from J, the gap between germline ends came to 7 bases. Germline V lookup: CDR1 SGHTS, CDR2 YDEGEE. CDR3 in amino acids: CASSLVRGTEAFF. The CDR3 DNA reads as TGTGCCAGCAGCTTGGTCAGGGGCACTGAAGCTTTCTTT.

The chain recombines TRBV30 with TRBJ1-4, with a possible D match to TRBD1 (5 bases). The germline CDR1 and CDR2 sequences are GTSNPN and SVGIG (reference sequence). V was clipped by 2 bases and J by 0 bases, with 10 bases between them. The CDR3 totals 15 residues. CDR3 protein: CAWSRDFATNEKLFF. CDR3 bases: TGTGCCTGGAGTCGGGACTTTGCAACTAATGAAAAACTGTTTTTT.

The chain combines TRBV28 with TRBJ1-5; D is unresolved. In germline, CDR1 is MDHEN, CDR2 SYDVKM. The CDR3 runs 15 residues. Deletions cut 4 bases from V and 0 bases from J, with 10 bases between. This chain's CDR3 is CASSSQTNSNQPQHF. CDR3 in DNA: TGTGCCAGCAGTTCACAGACAAATAGCAATCAGCCCCAGCATTTT.

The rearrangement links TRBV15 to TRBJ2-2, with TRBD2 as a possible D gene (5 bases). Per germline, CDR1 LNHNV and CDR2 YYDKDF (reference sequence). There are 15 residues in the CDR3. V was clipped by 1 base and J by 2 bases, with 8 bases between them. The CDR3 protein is CATSRALANTGELFF. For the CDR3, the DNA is TGTGCCACCAGCAGAGCCCTAGCTAACACCGGGGAGCTGTTTTTT.

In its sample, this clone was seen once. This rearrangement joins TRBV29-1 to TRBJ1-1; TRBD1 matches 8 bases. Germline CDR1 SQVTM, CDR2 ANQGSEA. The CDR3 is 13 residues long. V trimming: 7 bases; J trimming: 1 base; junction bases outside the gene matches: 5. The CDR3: CSAHDRGNTEAFF. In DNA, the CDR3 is TGCAGCGCCCATGACAGGGGGAACACTGAAGCTTTCTTT.

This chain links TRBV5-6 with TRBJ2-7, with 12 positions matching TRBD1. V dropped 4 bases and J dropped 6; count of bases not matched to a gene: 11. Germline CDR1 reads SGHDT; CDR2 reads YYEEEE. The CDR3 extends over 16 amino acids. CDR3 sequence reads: CASSPVLGTGGPEQYF. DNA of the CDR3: TGTGCCAGCAGCCCTGTTTTAGGGACAGGGGGCCCCGAGCAGTACTTC.

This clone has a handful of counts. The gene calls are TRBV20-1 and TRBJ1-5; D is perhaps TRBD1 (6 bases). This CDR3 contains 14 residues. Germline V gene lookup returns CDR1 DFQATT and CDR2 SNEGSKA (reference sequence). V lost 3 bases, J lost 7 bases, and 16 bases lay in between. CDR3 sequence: CSASQGSGRQPQHF. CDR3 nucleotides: TGCAGTGCTAGTCAGGGGAGCGGGAGGCAGCCCCAGCATTTT.

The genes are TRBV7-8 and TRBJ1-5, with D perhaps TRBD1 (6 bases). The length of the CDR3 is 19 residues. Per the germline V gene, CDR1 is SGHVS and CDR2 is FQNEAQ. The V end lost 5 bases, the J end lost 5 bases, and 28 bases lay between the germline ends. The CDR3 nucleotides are TGTGCCAGCAGCGCGCAACGGGTACAGGGTGGGGTTTGGGATCAGCCCCAGCATTTT. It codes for CASSAQRVQGGVWDQPQHF.

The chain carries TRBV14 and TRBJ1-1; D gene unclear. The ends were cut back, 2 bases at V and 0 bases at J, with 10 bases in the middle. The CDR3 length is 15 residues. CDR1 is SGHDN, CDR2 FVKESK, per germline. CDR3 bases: TGTGCCAGCAGCCAATTGCGGCGGGTGAACACTGAAGCTTTCTTT. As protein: CASSQLRRVNTEAFF.

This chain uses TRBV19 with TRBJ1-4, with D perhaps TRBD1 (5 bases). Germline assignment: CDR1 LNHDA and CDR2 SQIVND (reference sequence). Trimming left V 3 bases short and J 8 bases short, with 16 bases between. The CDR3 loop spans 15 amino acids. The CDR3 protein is CASSIQPRGGEKLFF. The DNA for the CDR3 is TGTGCCAGTAGTATTCAGCCGCGTGGGGGGGAAAAACTGTTTTTT.

CDR3 nucleotide sequence: TGTGCCAGCAGCTTAGATTACAGGGTAGTGTTAGACACTGAAGCTTTCTTT. Translation gives CASSLDYRVVLDTEAFF. The chain has TRBV11-2 and TRBJ1-1; a weak D match, TRBD1 (6 bases). The V end lost 0 bases, the J end lost 3 bases, and 17 bases lay between the germline ends. Germline CDR1 reads SGHAT; CDR2 reads FQNNGV. The CDR3 runs to 17 residues. Supplemented by reference TRBV11-2 and TRBJ1-1, the full variable domain reads EAGVAQSPRYKIIEKRQSVAFWCNPISGHATLYWYQQILGQGPKLLIQFQNNGVVDDSQLPKDRFSAERLKGVDSTLKIQPAKLEDSAVYLCASSLDYRVVLDTEAFFGQGTRLTVV.

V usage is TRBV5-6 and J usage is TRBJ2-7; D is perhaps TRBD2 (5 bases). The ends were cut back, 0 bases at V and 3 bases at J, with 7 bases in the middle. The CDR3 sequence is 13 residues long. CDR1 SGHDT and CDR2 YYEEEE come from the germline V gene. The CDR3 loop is CASSLAGVYEQYF. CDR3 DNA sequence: TGTGCCAGCAGCTTGGCCGGGGTCTACGAGCAGTACTTC.

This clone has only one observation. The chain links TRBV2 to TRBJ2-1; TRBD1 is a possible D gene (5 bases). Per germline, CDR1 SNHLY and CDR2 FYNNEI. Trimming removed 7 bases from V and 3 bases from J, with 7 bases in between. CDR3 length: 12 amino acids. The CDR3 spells CASTTGYNEQFF. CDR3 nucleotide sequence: TGTGCCAGCACTACAGGCTACAATGAGCAGTTCTTC.

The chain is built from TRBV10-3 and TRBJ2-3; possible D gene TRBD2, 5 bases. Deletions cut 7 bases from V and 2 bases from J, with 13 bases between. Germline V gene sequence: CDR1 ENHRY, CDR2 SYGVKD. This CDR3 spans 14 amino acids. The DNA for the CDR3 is TGTGCCATCAAGCCCCCGGGGAACACAGATACGCAGTATTTT. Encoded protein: CAIKPPGNTDTQYF.

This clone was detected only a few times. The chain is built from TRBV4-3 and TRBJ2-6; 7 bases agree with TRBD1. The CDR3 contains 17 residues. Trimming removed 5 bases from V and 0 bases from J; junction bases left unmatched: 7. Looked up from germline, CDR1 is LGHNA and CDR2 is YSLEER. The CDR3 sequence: CASSVSPGGSGANVLTF. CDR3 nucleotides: TGCGCCAGCAGCGTATCCCCAGGGGGCTCTGGGGCCAACGTCCTGACTTTC.

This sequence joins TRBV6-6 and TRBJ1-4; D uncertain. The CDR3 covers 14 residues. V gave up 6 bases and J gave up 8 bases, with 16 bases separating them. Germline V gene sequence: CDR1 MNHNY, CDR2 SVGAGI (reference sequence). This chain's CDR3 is CASSSHMRGEKLFF. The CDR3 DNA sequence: TGTGCCAGCAGCTCCCATATGCGCGGGGAAAAACTGTTTTTT.

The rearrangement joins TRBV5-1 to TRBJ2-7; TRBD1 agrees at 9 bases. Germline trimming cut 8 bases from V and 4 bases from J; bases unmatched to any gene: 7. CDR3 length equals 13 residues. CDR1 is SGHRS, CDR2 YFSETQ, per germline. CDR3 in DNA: TGCGCCAGTACGACAGGGGGGACTTACGAGCAGTACTTC. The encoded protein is CASTTGGTYEQYF. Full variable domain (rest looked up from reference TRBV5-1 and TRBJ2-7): KAGVTQTPRYLIKTRGQQVTLSCSPISGHRSVSWYQQTPGQGLQFLFEYFSETQRNKGNFPGRFSGRQFSNSRSEMNVSTLELGDSALYLCASTTGGTYEQYFGPGTRLTVT.

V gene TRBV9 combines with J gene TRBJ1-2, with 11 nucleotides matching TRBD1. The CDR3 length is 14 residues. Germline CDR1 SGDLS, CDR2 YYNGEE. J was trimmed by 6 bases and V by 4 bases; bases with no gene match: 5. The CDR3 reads CASSIGQGANGYTF. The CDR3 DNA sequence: TGTGCCAGCAGCATAGGACAGGGGGCGAATGGCTACACCTTC. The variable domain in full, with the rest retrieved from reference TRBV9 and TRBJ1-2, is DSGVTQTPKHLITATGQRVTLRCSPRSGDLSVYWYQQSLDQGLQFLIQYYNGEERAKGNILERFSAQQFPDLHSELNLSSLELGDSALYFCASSIGQGANGYTFGSGTRLTVV.

The CDR3, as DNA: TGCGCCAGCAGCCCGGACAGGCTGGTCACAGATACGCAGTATTTT. Amino acids: CASSPDRLVTDTQYF. The chain carries TRBV5-1 and TRBJ2-3, with 7 bases identical to TRBD1. Looked up from germline, CDR1 is SGHRS and CDR2 is YFSETQ. The CDR3 contains 15 residues. V shed 4 bases, J shed 2 bases, and the junction held 7 bases outside the gene matches.

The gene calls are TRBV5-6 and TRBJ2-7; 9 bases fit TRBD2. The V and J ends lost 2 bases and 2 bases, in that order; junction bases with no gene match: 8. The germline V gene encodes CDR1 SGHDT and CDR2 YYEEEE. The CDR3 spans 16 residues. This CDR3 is CASSFRGGAFPYEQYF. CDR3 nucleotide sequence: TGTGCCAGCAGCTTTCGCGGGGGGGCCTTCCCCTACGAGCAGTACTTC.